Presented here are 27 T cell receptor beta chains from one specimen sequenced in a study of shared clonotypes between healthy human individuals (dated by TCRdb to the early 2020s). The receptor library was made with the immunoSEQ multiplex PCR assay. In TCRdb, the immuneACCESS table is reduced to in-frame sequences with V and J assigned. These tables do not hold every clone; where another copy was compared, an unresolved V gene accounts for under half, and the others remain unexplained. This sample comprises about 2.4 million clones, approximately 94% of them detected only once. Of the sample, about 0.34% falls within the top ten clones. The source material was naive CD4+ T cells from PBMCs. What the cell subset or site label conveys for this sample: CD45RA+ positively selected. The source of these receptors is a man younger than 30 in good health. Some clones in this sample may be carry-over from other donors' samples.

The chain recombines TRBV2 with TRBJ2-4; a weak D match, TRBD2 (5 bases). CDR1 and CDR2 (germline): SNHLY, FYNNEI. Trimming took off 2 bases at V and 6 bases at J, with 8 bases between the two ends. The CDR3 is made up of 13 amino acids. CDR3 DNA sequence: TGTGCCAGCAGTGAAAGTCGGGGAAACATTCAGTACTTC. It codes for CASSESRGNIQYF.

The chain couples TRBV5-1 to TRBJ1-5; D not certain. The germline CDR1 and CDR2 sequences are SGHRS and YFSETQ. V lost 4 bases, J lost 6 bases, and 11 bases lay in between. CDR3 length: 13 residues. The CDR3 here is CASSIRPGQPQHF. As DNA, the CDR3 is TGCGCCAGCAGCATCCGGCCCGGTCAGCCCCAGCATTTT. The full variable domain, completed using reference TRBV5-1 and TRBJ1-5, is KAGVTQTPRYLIKTRGQQVTLSCSPISGHRSVSWYQQTPGQGLQFLFEYFSETQRNKGNFPGRFSGRQFSNSRSEMNVSTLELGDSALYLCASSIRPGQPQHFGDGTRLSIL.

The CDR3 loop reads CASSETSGRQTDTQYF. The CDR3 region has the DNA TGTGCCAGCAGCGAGACTAGCGGGAGACAAACAGATACGCAGTATTTT. J is TRBJ2-3 and V is TRBV9, with 12 nucleotides matching TRBD2. This CDR3 comprises 16 residues. V dropped 3 bases and J dropped 3; count of bases not matched to a gene: 5. Germline-derived CDR1 and CDR2 are SGDLS and YYNGEE.

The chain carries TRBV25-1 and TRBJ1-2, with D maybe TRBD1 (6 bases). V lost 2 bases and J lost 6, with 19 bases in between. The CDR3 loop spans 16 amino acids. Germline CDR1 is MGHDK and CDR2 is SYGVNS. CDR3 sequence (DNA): TGTGCCAGCAGTGAAGCCGGAAGAACAGGGACGGATGGCTACACCTTC. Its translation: CASSEAGRTGTDGYTF.

The CDR3 sequence is CASSQHRPLNSPLHF. The CDR3 DNA reads TGTGCCAGCAGCCAGCACAGGCCTCTGAATTCACCCCTCCACTTT. The chain links TRBV7-2 to TRBJ1-6; a weak D match, TRBD1 (5 bases). CDR3 length equals 15 residues. CDR1 is SGHTA, CDR2 FQGNSA, per germline. V lost 5 bases and J lost 7, with 15 bases in between.

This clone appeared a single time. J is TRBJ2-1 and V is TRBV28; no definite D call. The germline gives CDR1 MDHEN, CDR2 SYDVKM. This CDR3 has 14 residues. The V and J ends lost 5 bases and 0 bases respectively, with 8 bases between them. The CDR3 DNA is TGTGCCAGCAGTACCCGACGCTCCTACAATGAGCAGTTCTTC. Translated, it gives CASSTRRSYNEQFF.

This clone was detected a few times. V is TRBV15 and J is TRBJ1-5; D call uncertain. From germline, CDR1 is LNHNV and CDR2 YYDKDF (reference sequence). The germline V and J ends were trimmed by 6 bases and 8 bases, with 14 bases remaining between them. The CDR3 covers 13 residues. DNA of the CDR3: TGTGCCACCAGTACTATGCGGATTGAGCCCCAGCATTTT. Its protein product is CATSTMRIEPQHF. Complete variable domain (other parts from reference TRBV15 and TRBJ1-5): DAMVIQNPRYQVTQFGKPVTLSCSQTLNHNVMYWYQQKSSQAPKLLFHYYDKDFNNEADTPDNFQSRRPNTSFCFLDIRSPGLGDTAMYLCATSTMRIEPQHFGDGTRLSIL.

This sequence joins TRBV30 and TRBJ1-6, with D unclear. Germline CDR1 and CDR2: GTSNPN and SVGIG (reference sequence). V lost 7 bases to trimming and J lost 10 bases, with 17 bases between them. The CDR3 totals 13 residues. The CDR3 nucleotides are TGTGCCTCCGCCGGGTCACCCGGGTCACCCCTCCACTTT. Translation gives CASAGSPGSPLHF.

The CDR3 DNA follows: TGTGCCAGCAGCTCCAGGACTAGCGGGAGCCCCGGGGAGCTGTTTTTT. Protein: CASSSRTSGSPGELFF. This rearrangement joins TRBV4-2 to TRBJ2-2; 13 bases align to TRBD2. The V and J ends lost 5 bases and 6 bases, in that order; junction bases with no gene match: 6. Germline values: CDR1 LGHNA, CDR2 YNFKEQ. The CDR3 sequence is 16 residues long.

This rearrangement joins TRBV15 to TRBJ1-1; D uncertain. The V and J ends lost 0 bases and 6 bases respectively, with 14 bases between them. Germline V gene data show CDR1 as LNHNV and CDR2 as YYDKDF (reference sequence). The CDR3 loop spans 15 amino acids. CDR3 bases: TGTGCCACCAGCAGAGAAAGGACGGAGGGCGCTGAAGCTTTCTTT. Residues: CATSRERTEGAEAFF.

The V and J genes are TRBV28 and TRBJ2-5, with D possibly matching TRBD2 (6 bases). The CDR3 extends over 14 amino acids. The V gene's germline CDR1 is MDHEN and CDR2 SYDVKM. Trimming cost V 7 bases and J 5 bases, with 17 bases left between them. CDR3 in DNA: TGTGCCAGCATAAATCGCGGGACCGCCGAGACCCAGTACTTC. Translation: CASINRGTAETQYF.

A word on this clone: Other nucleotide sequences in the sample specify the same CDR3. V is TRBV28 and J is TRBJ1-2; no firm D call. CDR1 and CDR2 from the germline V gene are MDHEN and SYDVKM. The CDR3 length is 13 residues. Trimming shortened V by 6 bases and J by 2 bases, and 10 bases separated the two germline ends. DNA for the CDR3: TGTGCCAGCAGGACGACTGTGAACTATGGCTACACCTTC. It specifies CASRTTVNYGYTF.

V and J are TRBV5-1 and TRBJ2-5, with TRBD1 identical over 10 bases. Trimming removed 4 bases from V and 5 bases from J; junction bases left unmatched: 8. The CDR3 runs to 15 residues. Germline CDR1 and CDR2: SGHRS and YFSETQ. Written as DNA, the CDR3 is TGCGCCAGCAGCACCCTGACAGGGGGCAGCGAGACCCAGTACTTC. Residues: CASSTLTGGSETQYF.

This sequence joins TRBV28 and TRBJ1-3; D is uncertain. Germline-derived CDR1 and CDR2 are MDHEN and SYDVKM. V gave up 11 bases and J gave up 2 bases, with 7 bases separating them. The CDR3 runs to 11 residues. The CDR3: CALEAGNTIYF. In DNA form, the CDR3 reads TGTGCCCTGGAAGCTGGAAACACCATATATTTT.

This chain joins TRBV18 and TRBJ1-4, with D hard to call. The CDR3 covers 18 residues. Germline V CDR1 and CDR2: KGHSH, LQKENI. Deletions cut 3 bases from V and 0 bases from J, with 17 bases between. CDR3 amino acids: CASSPVALSGATNEKLFF. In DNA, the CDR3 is TGTGCCAGCTCACCGGTAGCTCTTTCAGGTGCAACTAATGAAAAACTGTTTTTT.

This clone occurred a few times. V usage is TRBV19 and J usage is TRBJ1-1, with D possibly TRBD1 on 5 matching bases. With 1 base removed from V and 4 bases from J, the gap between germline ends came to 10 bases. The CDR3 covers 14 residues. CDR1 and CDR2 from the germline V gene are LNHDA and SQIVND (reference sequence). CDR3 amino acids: CASSIVTGATEAFF. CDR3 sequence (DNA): TGTGCCAGTAGTATAGTCACCGGGGCCACTGAAGCTTTCTTT.

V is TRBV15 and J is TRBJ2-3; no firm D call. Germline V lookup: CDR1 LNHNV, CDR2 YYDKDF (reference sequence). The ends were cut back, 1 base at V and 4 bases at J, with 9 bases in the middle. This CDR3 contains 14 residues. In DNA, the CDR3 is TGTGCCACCAGCAGAGTGAGGTGGGCAGATACGCAGTATTTT. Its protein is CATSRVRWADTQYF.

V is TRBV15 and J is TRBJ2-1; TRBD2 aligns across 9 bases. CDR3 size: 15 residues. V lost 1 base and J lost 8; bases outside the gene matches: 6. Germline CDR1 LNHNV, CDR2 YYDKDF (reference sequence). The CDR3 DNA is TGTGCCACCAGCAGAGGGCGGGAGGGAATCTATGAGCAGTTCTTC. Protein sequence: CATSRGREGIYEQFF.

The CDR3 is CASSGRDTQYF. DNA of the CDR3: TGTGCCAGCAGCGGGAGGGATACGCAGTATTTT. The chain uses TRBV7-9 and TRBJ2-3, with D tentatively TRBD2 (6 bases). Trimming removed 5 bases from V and 6 bases from J, with 6 bases in between. CDR3 size: 11 residues. In germline, CDR1 is SEHNR, CDR2 FQNEAQ (reference sequence).

The CDR3 sequence is CAGGRGLDEQFF. The CDR3 DNA reads as TGTGCCGGCGGGAGAGGGTTAGATGAGCAGTTCTTC. The rearrangement uses TRBV7-9 and TRBJ2-1; 7 positions agree with TRBD2. This CDR3 has 12 amino acids. Trimming at V came to 11 bases and at J to 8 bases, leaving 9 bases not matched to a gene. Germline V gene lookup returns CDR1 SEHNR and CDR2 FQNEAQ (reference sequence).

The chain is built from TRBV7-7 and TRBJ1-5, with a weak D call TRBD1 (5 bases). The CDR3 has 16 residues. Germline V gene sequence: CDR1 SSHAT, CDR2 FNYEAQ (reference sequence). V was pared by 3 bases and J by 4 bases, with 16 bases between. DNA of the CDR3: TGTGCCAGCAGCTTCGTTCCCGGCAGGGAGAATCAGCCCCAGCATTTT. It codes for CASSFVPGRENQPQHF.

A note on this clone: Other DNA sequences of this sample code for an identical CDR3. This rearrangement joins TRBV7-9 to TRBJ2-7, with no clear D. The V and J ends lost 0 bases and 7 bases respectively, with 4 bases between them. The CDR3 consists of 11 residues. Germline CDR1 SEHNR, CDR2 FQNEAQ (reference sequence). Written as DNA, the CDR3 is TGTGCCAGCAGCTTAGCAGGAGAGCAGTACTTC. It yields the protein CASSLAGEQYF. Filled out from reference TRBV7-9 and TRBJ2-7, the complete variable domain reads DTGVSQNPRHKITKRGQNVTFRCDPISEHNRLYWYRQTLGQGPEFLTYFQNEAQLEKSRLLSDRFSAERPKGSFSTLEIQRTEQGDSAMYLCASSLAGEQYFGPGTRLTVT.

The CDR3 loop reads CASSPVAGVLQETQYF. Here the CDR3 DNA reads TGTGCCAGCTCACCTGTAGCGGGAGTCCTCCAAGAGACCCAGTACTTC. The V call is TRBV18, the J call TRBJ2-5, with 9 bases lining up with TRBD2. The CDR3 spans 16 residues. The germline gives CDR1 KGHSH, CDR2 LQKENI. V lost 3 bases and J lost 1; bases outside the gene matches: 6.

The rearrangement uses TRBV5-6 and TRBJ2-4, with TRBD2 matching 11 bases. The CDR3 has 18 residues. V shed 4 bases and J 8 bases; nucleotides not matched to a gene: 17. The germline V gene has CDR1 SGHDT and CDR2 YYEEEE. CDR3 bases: TGTGCCAGCAGCCGAAAGCGCTTAGCGGGAGGGCACACGGACATTCAGTACTTC. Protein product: CASSRKRLAGGHTDIQYF.

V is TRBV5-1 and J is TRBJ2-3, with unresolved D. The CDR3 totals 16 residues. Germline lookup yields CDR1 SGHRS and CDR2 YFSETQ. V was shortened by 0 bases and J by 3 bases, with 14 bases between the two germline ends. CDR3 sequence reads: CASSLDRLTATDTQYF. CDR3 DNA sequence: TGCGCCAGCAGCTTGGACAGACTTACAGCGACAGATACGCAGTATTTT.

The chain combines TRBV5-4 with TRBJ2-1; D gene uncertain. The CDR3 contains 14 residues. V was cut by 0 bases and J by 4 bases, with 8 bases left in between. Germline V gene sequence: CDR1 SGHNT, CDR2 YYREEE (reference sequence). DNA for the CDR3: TGTGCCAGCAGCTTGGGGGGAAAGTACAATGAGCAGTTCTTC. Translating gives CASSLGGKYNEQFF.

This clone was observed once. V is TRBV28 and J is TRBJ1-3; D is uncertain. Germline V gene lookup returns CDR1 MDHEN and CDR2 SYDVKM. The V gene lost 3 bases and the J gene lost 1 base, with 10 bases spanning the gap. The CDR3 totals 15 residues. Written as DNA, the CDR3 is TGTGCCAGCAGTTTGCCTCGGGTTTCTGGAAACACCATATATTTT. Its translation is CASSLPRVSGNTIYF. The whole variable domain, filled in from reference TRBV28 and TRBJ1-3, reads DVKVTQSSRYLVKRTGEKVFLECVQDMDHENMFWYRQDPGLGLRLIYFSYDVKMKEKGDIPEGYSVSREKKERFSLILESASTNQTSMYLCASSLPRVSGNTIYFGEGSWLTVV.